This passage covers 12 T cell receptor beta chains from one sample sequenced in a study of tumor and adjacent non-tumor tissue in lung cancer. The library came from three nested PCR rounds adapted from ARM-PCR protocols. TCRdb independently ran MiXCR on the multiplex PCR reads; one entry per CDR3 protein. The top ten hold 20% to 25% of the sample, which has 75,000 to 90,000 distinct CDR3 sequences, around 80% seen once. The template was RNA from unsorted bulk tissue. Distant lung tissue was collected more than 3 cm away from the tumor edge. Sequencing was performed on distant non-tumor lung tissue. The receptors come from a woman between 45 and 65 years old with non-small cell lung cancer.

Worth noting for this clonotype: Germline and junction disagree at one end, which may indicate a read error. The chain has TRBV6-5 and TRBJ2-2, with D possibly TRBD2 on 5 matching bases. The CDR3 is made up of 14 amino acids. Germline V gene lookup returns CDR1 MNHEY and CDR2 SVGAGI. In DNA, the CDR3 is TGTGCCTGCAGAGGCGGGTTGCACACCGGGGAGCTGTTTTTT. Encoded protein: CACRGGLHTGELFF.

On this clonotype itself: This could be a read error, since a much larger clone is one nucleotide away. The chain employs TRBV6-2 or TRBV6-3 and TRBJ2-6, with 7 bases that match TRBD2. This CDR3 is built from 17 residues. Germline V CDR1 and CDR2: MNHEY, SVGEGT. The J segment lost 0 bases and the V segment lost 6 bases, leaving 8 bases of the junction unmatched. The CDR3 DNA is TGTGCCAGCAGGTCTAGCGGTTTGATCTCTGGGGCCAACGTCCTGACTTTC. Residues: CASRSSGLISGANVLTF.

As for this clonotype: Mismatch with germline at one junction end may stem from a read error. The J gene is TRBJ2-2, the V gene TRBV4-1; possible D gene TRBD2, 6 bases. CDR1 and CDR2 (germline): MGHRA, YSYEKL. The CDR3 runs 15 residues. The CDR3 nucleotides are TGCGCCAGGAGCCAACTAGCTGGCCTCACCGGGGGGCTGTTTTTT. Amino acid sequence: CARSQLAGLTGGLFF.

Remarks on this clonotype: A junction end diverges from the germline sequence, so it may reflect a read error. This sequence joins TRBV19 and TRBJ2-7, with D possibly being TRBD2 (5 bases). Germline lookup yields CDR1 LNHDA and CDR2 SQIVND (reference sequence). The CDR3 consists of 15 residues. The CDR3 DNA reads TGCGCCAGTAGTCCGAGGCCAGGAGGTGTCGGGGAGCAGTACTTC. Its translation is CASSPRPGGVGEQYF.

To note about this clonotype: The CDR3 does not close with the conserved phenylalanine or tryptophan, likely indicating a read error. The chain has TRBV12-3 or TRBV12-4 and TRBJ2-5, with D perhaps matching TRBD2 (7 bases). The CDR3 has 12 residues. CDR3 in amino acids: CASSWGRETQYI. In nucleotides, the CDR3 is TGTGCCAGCAGTTGGGGGCGGGAGACACAGTACATC.

On this clonotype: Germline is not matched at one junction end, which may reflect a read error. This sequence joins TRBV28 and TRBJ2-1; D might be TRBD2 (5 bases). From germline, CDR1 is MDHEN and CDR2 SYDVKM. The CDR3 extends over 15 amino acids. The DNA for the CDR3 is TGTGCCAGCAGTTTAAGGACGGGAAATTCTAATGGGCAGTTCTTC. Protein sequence: CASSLRTGNSNGQFF.

As concerns this clonotype: A read error may account for a junction end that differs from germline. This chain joins TRBV20-1 and TRBJ2-7, with D maybe TRBD2 (6 bases). There are 14 residues in the CDR3. Germline CDR1 reads DFQATT; CDR2 reads SNEGSKA (reference sequence). CDR3 in DNA: TGCAGCAAAACCGGACATGGGGGAGGAAGGGAGCGGTACTTC. Amino acid sequence: CSKTGHGGGRERYF.

A note on this clonotype: Germline and junction disagree at one end, which may indicate a read error. The chain joins TRBV29-1 to TRBJ2-5; either TRBD1 or TRBD2 may fit D (6 bases each). This CDR3 contains 13 residues. CDR1 is SQVTM and CDR2 is ANQGSEA in the germline V gene. The CDR3 is CSVDGGHQETRYF. CDR3 coding DNA: TGCAGCGTCGACGGGGGCCACCAAGAGACCCGGTACTTC.

A remark on this clonotype: A read error may produce the germline difference seen at one junction end. The chain uses TRBV10-2 and TRBJ1-5, with D maybe TRBD1 (5 bases). This CDR3 region has 14 residues. Germline V gene data show CDR1 as WSHSY and CDR2 as SAAADI. The CDR3 DNA sequence: TGCGGCAGCAGTGGGGCTGGTGCGCAGCAAGATCAGCATTTT. Translation gives CGSSGAGAQQDQHF.

In regard to this clonotype: This CDR3 is missing its conserved last phenylalanine or tryptophan, likely due to a read error. This chain connects TRBV11-2 to TRBJ2-1; D unresolved. The length of the CDR3 is 13 residues. Trimming pared 5 bases from V and 5 bases from J, leaving 10 bases between. Germline lookup yields CDR1 SGHAT and CDR2 FQNNGV. Here the CDR3 reads CASSIVVNNEQFL. The CDR3, as DNA: TGTGCCAGCAGCATAGTAGTCAACAATGAGCAGTTCTTA.

Concerning this clonotype: The junction shows a germline mismatch at one end, possibly a read error. The J gene is TRBJ2-3, the V gene TRBV6-5; tentatively, D is TRBD2 (6 bases). The CDR3 contains 19 residues. Germline assignment: CDR1 MNHEY and CDR2 SVGAGI. The chain's CDR3 is CASSYSTRDSPRTTHTQYF. The CDR3 DNA sequence: TGTGCCAGCAGTTACTCCACCCGGGACTCCCCCCGGACCACACATACGCAGTATTTC.

Many counts were recorded for this clonotype. The V and J genes are TRBV14 and TRBJ2-3; D gene unclear. The ends were cut back, 0 bases at V and 4 bases at J, with 11 bases in the middle. This CDR3 region has 15 residues. Germline CDR1 SGHDN, CDR2 FVKESK. CDR3 in DNA: TGTGCCAGCAGCCAAGATTCTAGAAGGTCAGATACGCAGTATTTT. Translating it yields CASSQDSRRSDTQYF. Filled out from reference TRBV14 and TRBJ2-3, the complete variable domain reads EAGVTQFPSHSVIEKGQTVTLRCDPISGHDNLYWYRRVMGKEIKFLLHFVKESKQDESGMPNNRFLAERTGGTYSTLKVQPAELEDSGVYFCASSQDSRRSDTQYFGPGTRLTVL.